The sequence of this T cell receptor (beta chain) was determined in a study of Ad26.COV2.S vaccination and SARS-CoV-2 variants. The study, taken as a whole, reports: The breadth of spike-specific CD8+ and CD4+ T cell responses after vaccination was reportedly substantial. An underestimation of total T cell responses may have resulted from the TCR breadth and depth analyses. Spike-specific TCR breadth was greater after Ad26.COV2.S than placebo. Non-spike TCR breadth did not differ much between vaccine and placebo recipients.

This table comes from immunoSEQ multiplex PCR, and its TCRdb copy is limited to in-frame clones, with some not included. The table records 300,000 to 450,000 clones, approximately 90% of them present only once. Trimming removed 0 bases from V and 1 base from J; junction bases left unmatched: 8. Germline loops: CDR1 SGHDN, CDR2 FVKESK. The CDR3 extends over 18 amino acids. For this clone: The target antigen is unknown.

This sequence joins TRBV14 and TRBJ2-5, with 10 bases lining up with TRBD2. The source was peripheral blood, collected after recovery from COVID-19. This clonotype was sampled from a human donor who had recovered from COVID-19. The CDR3: CASSQEELAGLLQETQYF. The CDR3 bases are TGTGCCAGCAGCCAAGAAGAACTAGCGGGGCTCCTCCAAGAGACCCAGTACTTC.